The clone carrying this TCR beta chain was seen many times. The sample comes from a study of prognosis after radiotherapy for stage I lung cancer. With 1 base removed from V and 2 bases from J, the gap between germline ends came to 11 bases. The CDR3 covers 15 residues. Germline V lookup: CDR1 SNHLY, CDR2 FYNNEI. Two-round multiplex PCR amplified TCR beta CDR3 from genomic DNA. The authors ran first-round PCR with primers specific to each TRBV and TRBJ gene. Using its own MiXCR run on the multiplex PCR reads, TCRdb lists one record per CDR3 protein. The sample records some 17,000 distinct CDR3 sequences, approximately 40% being singletons.

Specimen: PBMCs, collected before or after stereotactic body radiation therapy (not recorded which). The TCR originated in a donor at least 50 years old with non-small cell lung cancer. The chain joins TRBV2 to TRBJ1-2; D perhaps matches TRBD1 (5 bases). The CDR3 DNA sequence: TGTGCCAGCAGTGAAGAGGGACGGTCGAACTATGGCTACACCTTC. Amino acid sequence: CASSEEGRSNYGYTF.